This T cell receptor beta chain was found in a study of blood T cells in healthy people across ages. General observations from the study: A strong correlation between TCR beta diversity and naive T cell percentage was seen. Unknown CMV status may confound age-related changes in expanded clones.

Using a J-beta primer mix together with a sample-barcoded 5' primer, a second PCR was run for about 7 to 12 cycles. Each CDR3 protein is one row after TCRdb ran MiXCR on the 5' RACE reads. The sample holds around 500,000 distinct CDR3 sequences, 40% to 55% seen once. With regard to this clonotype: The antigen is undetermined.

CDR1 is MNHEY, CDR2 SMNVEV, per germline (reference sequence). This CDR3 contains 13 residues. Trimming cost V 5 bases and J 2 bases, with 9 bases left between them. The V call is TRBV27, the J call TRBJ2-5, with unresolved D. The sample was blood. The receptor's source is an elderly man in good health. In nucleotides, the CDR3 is TGTGCCAGCAGTAGTCTCCTACAAGAGACCCAGTACTTC. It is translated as CASSSLLQETQYF.